This T cell receptor (beta chain) was sequenced during a study of blood T cell repertoires in COVID-19. On the study more broadly: Collection of acute and convalescent COVID-19 samples took place in the United States, Italy and Spain.

Per the original methods: Reference gene primer amplification gave estimated nucleated cell counts. Produced via immunoSEQ multiplex PCR; TCRdb's table is partial and in-frame only. D and trimming come from the DNA, and the V and J calls and clone size come from that table. The data show over 95,000 clones, approximately 90% seen once. The V gene's germline CDR1 is SGHAT and CDR2 FQNNGV. V lost 2 bases and J lost 7, with 14 bases in between. CDR3 length: 15 residues. Material for sequencing was peripheral blood. V is TRBV11-2 and J is TRBJ1-4; no clear D gene. This clonotype originated in a woman aged 45-60 years with acute or convalescent COVID-19. The DNA of the CDR3 is TGTGCCAGCAGCTTATTCTCAGGAGGCGGTGAAAAACTGTTTTTT. Residues: CASSLFSGGGEKLFF.